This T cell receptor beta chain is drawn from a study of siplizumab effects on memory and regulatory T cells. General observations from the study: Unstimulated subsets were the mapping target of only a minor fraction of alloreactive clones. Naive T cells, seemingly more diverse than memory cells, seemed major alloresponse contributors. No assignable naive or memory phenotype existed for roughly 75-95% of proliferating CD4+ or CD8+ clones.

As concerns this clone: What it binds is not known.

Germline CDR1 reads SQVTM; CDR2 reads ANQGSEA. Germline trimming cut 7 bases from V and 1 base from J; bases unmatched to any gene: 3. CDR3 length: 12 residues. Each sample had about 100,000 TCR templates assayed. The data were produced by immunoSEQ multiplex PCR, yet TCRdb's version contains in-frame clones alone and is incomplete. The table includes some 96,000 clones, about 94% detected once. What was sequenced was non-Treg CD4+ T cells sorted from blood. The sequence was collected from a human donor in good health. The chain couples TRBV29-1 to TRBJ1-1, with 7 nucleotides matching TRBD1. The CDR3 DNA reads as TGCAGCGCTCGACAGGGGAACACTGAAGCTTTCTTT. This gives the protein CSARQGNTEAFF.